This T cell receptor beta chain was identified during a study of blood T cells in healthy people across ages. Overall study context: Template-switching capture recovered about one barcoded beta molecule per two T cells. Points from the study as a whole: Without sorted subsets, naive and antigen-experienced compartments could not be conclusively compared.

This clonotype came up a few times. Its antigen is still unknown. Together with a sample-barcoded 5' primer, a J-beta primer mix was included in a second PCR lasting roughly 6 to 12 cycles. Each cDNA molecule, via a template-switch adaptor with 12 random nucleotides, was tagged. TCRdb itself ran the 5' RACE reads through MiXCR, one entry per CDR3 protein. The data contain 1.5 million to 2 million distinct CDR3 sequences, 28% of them singletons. Individuals who donated were healthy Caucasians from Russia aged about 6 to 95. This receptor was identified in a woman aged 30 to 39 in good health. The sample was blood.

Here the CDR3 reads CASTTGAGYEQYF. CDR3 DNA: TGCGCCAGCACAACTGGTGCGGGGTACGAGCAGTACTTC. The chain links TRBV5-1 to TRBJ2-7, with D possibly TRBD2 on 6 matching bases. V lost 6 bases, J lost 4 bases, and 14 bases lay in between. Germline values: CDR1 SGHRS, CDR2 YFSETQ. The CDR3 totals 13 residues.